The subject of this entry is one T cell receptor beta chain. The CDR3 has 15 residues. Germline trimming cut 5 bases from V and 2 bases from J; bases unmatched to any gene: 6. CDR1 MDHEN and CDR2 SYDVKM come from the germline V gene. These data originate in a study of technical replicates of blood from a few donors. Profiled with immunoSEQ multiplex PCR; TCRdb holds only in-frame clones, not every one. Among nearly 80,000 clones, 92% were seen once, and the ten largest hold 0.3% to 0.45%. The sample taken for sequencing was T cells isolated from PBMCs. The source is a human donor in good health. The chain couples TRBV28 to TRBJ2-3, with 8 bases identical to TRBD2. Here the CDR3 reads CASSVGLANTDTQYF. CDR3 DNA: TGTGCCAGCAGTGTCGGACTAGCTAACACAGATACGCAGTATTTT.